What follows describes a single T cell receptor (beta chain). Its matching antigen is unknown. The repertoire was sequenced with immunoSEQ multiplex PCR; TCRdb's copy has only in-frame clones and lacks some. In the table there are over 55,000 clones, approximately 80% of which are singletons. The record originates from a study of a mutant IDH1 vaccine in newly diagnosed glioma. Background on the study: First vaccine doses came 4-6 weeks after radiotherapy alone, or with temozolomide cycles. Treated patients had a mean age of 40.4 years and an approximately 62% male, 37.5% female split.

Time point described: week 5, during vaccination. Alongside topical imiquimod, each dose of vaccine comprised 300 ug of mutant IDH1 20-mer peptide. Donors had new IDH1-mutant astrocytomas of WHO grade 3 or 4 (ATRX-lost). The source material was PBMCs, sampled from a glioma patient whose treatment included an IDH1 peptide vaccine. The source of this sequence is a woman under 30 with glioma. Some clones in this sample may be carry-over from other donors' samples.

The CDR3, as DNA: TGCGCCAGCAGCCTCGGGACAATCTACGAGCAGTACTTC. The encoded protein is CASSLGTIYEQYF. The J gene is TRBJ2-7, the V gene TRBV5-1; possibly TRBD1 for D (6 bases). V was cut by 4 bases and J by 3 bases, with 11 bases left in between. Per the germline V gene, CDR1 is SGHRS and CDR2 is YFSETQ. This CDR3 has 13 residues.